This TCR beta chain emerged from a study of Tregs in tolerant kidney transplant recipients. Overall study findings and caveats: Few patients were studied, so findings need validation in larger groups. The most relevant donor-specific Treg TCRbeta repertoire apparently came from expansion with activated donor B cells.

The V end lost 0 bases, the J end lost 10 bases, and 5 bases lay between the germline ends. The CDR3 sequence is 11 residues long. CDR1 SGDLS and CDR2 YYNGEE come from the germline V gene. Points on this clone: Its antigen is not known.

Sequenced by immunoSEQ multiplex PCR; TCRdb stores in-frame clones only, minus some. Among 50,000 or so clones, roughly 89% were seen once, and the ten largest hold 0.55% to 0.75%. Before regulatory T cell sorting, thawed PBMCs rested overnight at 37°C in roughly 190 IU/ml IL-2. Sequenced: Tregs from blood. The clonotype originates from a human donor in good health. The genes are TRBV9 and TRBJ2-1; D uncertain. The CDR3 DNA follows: TGTGCCAGCAGCGTAGGGCGAGAGCAGTTCTTC. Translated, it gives CASSVGREQFF.